This T cell receptor beta chain was captured in a study of technical replicates of blood from a handful of donors. Sequenced by immunoSEQ multiplex PCR; TCRdb stores in-frame clones only, minus some. This repertoire shows 70,000 to 95,000 clones, approximately 96% found once; its top ten account for under 0.2%. The CDR3 spans 11 residues. The V end was cut by 6 bases, the J end by 11 bases, with 12 bases between. CDR1 is SGHDT and CDR2 is YYEEEE in the germline V gene. This receptor was identified in a human donor in good health. The chain carries TRBV5-6 and TRBJ2-1; tentatively, D is TRBD2 (6 bases). The specimen was T cells isolated from PBMCs. The CDR3 here is CASTSGLQQFF. Here the CDR3 DNA reads TGTGCCAGCACCTCGGGACTTCAGCAGTTCTTC.